Following are 18 T cell receptor beta chains from one sample sequenced in a study of blood T cell repertoires in COVID-19. The protocol was immunoSEQ multiplex PCR, while the TCRdb copy is restricted to in-frame clones and leaves out a portion. The sample holds 150,000 to 200,000 clones; almost 85% are singletons and the top ten take around 2.9%. Material: peripheral blood. Receptors were obtained from a woman at least 80 years old with COVID-19, enrolled during active disease.

J is TRBJ2-5 and V is TRBV3-1 (or the pseudogene TRBV3-2); 9 bases agree with TRBD2. The V and J ends lost 2 bases and 5 bases, in that order; junction bases with no gene match: 6. The CDR3 is made up of 15 amino acids. CDR1 LGHDT and CDR2 YNNKEL come from the germline V gene (reference sequence). The CDR3 here is CASSQLLAGLETQYF. In DNA, the CDR3 is TGTGCCAGCAGCCAACTTCTAGCGGGGCTGGAGACCCAGTACTTC.

The chain has TRBV29-1 and TRBJ2-5; 7 bases agree with TRBD1. In germline, CDR1 is SQVTM, CDR2 ANQGSEA. The CDR3 contains 14 residues. Trimming took 3 bases from V and 0 from J; bases not matched to a gene: 4. The CDR3 protein is CSVDGTVHQETQYF. CDR3 nucleotides: TGCAGCGTTGACGGGACAGTCCACCAAGAGACCCAGTACTTC. The entire variable domain, with the rest obtained from reference TRBV29-1 and TRBJ2-5, is as follows: SAVISQKPSRDICQRGTSLTIQCQVDSQVTMMFWYRQQPGQSLTLIATANQGSEATYESGFVIDKFPISRPNLTFSTLTVSNMSPEDSSIYLCSVDGTVHQETQYFGPGTRLLVL.

The rearrangement links TRBV28 to TRBJ2-7; 11 nucleotides align to TRBD1. Germline lookup yields CDR1 MDHEN and CDR2 SYDVKM. The CDR3 has 15 residues. V was clipped by 5 bases and J by 6 bases; unmatched bases: 9. In nucleotides, the CDR3 is TGTGCCAGCAGTGCCCCCGGGACAGGGGGAAGCGAGCAGTACTTC. As protein: CASSAPGTGGSEQYF.

The rearrangement joins TRBV9 to TRBJ2-2, with 13 bases identical to TRBD2. Per germline, CDR1 SGDLS and CDR2 YYNGEE. Unmatched junction bases numbered 2, after V lost 2 bases and J lost 4 bases. This CDR3 contains 16 residues. The CDR3 DNA follows: TGTGCCAGCAGCGTCGGACTAGCGGGGGTCACCGGGGAGCTGTTTTTT. It is translated as CASSVGLAGVTGELFF.

This clone was seen once. This chain uses TRBV6-6 with TRBJ2-1; 8 nucleotides agree with TRBD1. The V gene end was trimmed by 6 bases and the J gene end by 1 base; junction bases not matched to a gene: 5. This CDR3 region has 15 residues. Germline V gene lookup returns CDR1 MNHNY and CDR2 SVGAGI (reference sequence). DNA of the CDR3: TGTGCCAGCAGGGACAGGGAAAGGTCCTACAATGAGCAGTTCTTC. Protein sequence: CASRDRERSYNEQFF.

This clone has a handful of counts. The genes are TRBV6-6 and TRBJ2-7, with TRBD1 identical over 9 bases. V dropped 2 bases and J dropped 4; count of bases not matched to a gene: 6. This CDR3 has 15 residues. Germline CDR1 is MNHNY and CDR2 is SVGAGI (reference sequence). The CDR3 DNA is TGTGCCAGCAGTTACCCGGGACAGGGCAAATACGAGCAGTACTTC. Translating it yields CASSYPGQGKYEQYF.

This clone appeared once. CDR3 sequence reads: CATGQAGFYEQYF. For the CDR3, the DNA is TGTGCCACCGGACAGGCTGGGTTCTACGAGCAGTACTTC. This sequence joins TRBV2 and TRBJ2-7; 7 bases match TRBD1. Germline-derived CDR1 and CDR2 are SNHLY and FYNNEI. The CDR3 runs 13 residues. V was pared by 10 bases and J by 3 bases, with 9 bases of the junction left unmatched.

The chain couples TRBV4-3 to TRBJ2-6; the match to TRBD1 covers 7 bases. The germline V gene has CDR1 LGHNA and CDR2 YSLEER. The V segment lost 1 base and the J segment 0 bases; nucleotides outside the gene matches: 3. The CDR3 has 17 amino acids. CDR3 residues: CASSQVTGVSGANVLTF. The CDR3 bases are TGCGCCAGCAGCCAAGTAACAGGGGTCTCTGGGGCCAACGTCCTGACTTTC.

CDR3: CAITSLAGVHNEQFF. CDR3 DNA sequence: TGTGCCATCACCTCCTTAGCGGGGGTACACAATGAGCAGTTCTTC. The chain has TRBV10-3 and TRBJ2-1; 9 nucleotides align to TRBD2. CDR3 length: 15 amino acids. V trimming: 7 bases; J trimming: 5 bases; junction bases outside the gene matches: 9. CDR1 is ENHRY, CDR2 SYGVKD, per germline.

This sequence joins TRBV11-2 and TRBJ1-6, with 7 bases lining up with TRBD1. This CDR3 is 14 amino acids long. CDR1 SGHAT and CDR2 FQNNGV come from the germline V gene. The V and J ends lost 1 base and 6 bases, in that order; junction bases with no gene match: 0. CDR3 sequence: CASSLGQGNSPLHF. CDR3 coding DNA: TGTGCCAGCAGCTTAGGACAGGGTAATTCACCCCTCCACTTT.

The chain recombines TRBV7-9 with TRBJ2-7; 8 positions match TRBD1. J lost 3 bases, V lost 1 base, and 5 bases had no gene match. Looked up from germline, CDR1 is SEHNR and CDR2 is FQNEAQ (reference sequence). The CDR3 extends over 15 amino acids. The CDR3 is CASSLEQGAGYEQYF. In DNA form, the CDR3 reads TGTGCCAGCAGCTTAGAGCAGGGGGCGGGCTACGAGCAGTACTTC.

This clone was counted between two and nine times. This rearrangement joins TRBV9 to TRBJ1-2; D may be TRBD1 (6 bases). This CDR3 is built from 13 residues. Trimming cost V 0 bases and J 6 bases, with 9 bases left between them. Per the germline V gene, CDR1 is SGDLS and CDR2 is YYNGEE. CDR3 in amino acids: CASSVGPGDGYTF. In nucleotides, the CDR3 is TGTGCCAGCAGCGTAGGTCCAGGGGATGGCTACACCTTC.

This rearrangement joins TRBV27 to TRBJ1-1, with D possibly TRBD1 on 6 matching bases. Trimming took 7 bases from V and 3 from J, leaving 15 bases between them. Germline CDR1 MNHEY, CDR2 SMNVEV (reference sequence). The CDR3 runs 14 residues. DNA for the CDR3: TGTGCCAGCAACCGGGCCGGGACACACACTGAAGCTTTCTTT. It specifies CASNRAGTHTEAFF.

V gene TRBV4-1 combines with J gene TRBJ2-4, with D unresolved. The CDR3 length is 15 residues. Trimming took 0 bases from V and 0 from J, leaving 6 bases between them. From germline, CDR1 is MGHRA and CDR2 YSYEKL. CDR3 DNA sequence: TGCGCCAGCAGCCAAGAGTACACAGCCAAAAACATTCAGTACTTC. It codes for CASSQEYTAKNIQYF.

The rearrangement joins TRBV7-2 to TRBJ1-2, with 8 bases identical to TRBD1. Trimming took 1 base from V and 4 from J; bases not matched to a gene: 2. The germline V gene encodes CDR1 SGHTA and CDR2 FQGNSA. The CDR3 spans 14 residues. This CDR3 reads CASSLVDRVYGYTF. CDR3 DNA sequence: TGTGCCAGCAGCTTAGTGGACAGGGTCTATGGCTACACCTTC.

CDR3 residues: CASSLGMESPYGYTF. CDR3 DNA: TGTGCCAGCAGCTTAGGGATGGAGTCACCATATGGCTACACCTTC. The chain combines TRBV7-2 with TRBJ1-2, with unresolved D. Germline V gives CDR1 SGHTA, CDR2 FQGNSA. Trimming stripped 1 base from V and 5 bases from J, with 14 bases between. There are 15 residues in the CDR3.

J is TRBJ2-1 and V is TRBV7-2; D unclear. The CDR3 is 16 amino acids. Between the trimmed V and J ends, which lost 6 bases and 0 bases, there was a span of 15 bases. Per germline, CDR1 SGHTA and CDR2 FQGNSA. CDR3 sequence (DNA): TGTGCCAGCAGTTCCCTAGTGGGTATCTCCTACAATGAGCAGTTCTTC. Protein product: CASSSLVGISYNEQFF.

The chain is built from TRBV6-5 and TRBJ2-7, with 7 bases aligning to TRBD1. The V gene's germline CDR1 is MNHEY and CDR2 SVGAGI. This CDR3 has 14 amino acids. With V trimmed by 0 bases and J by 5 bases, 4 bases remained unmatched. CDR3 region: CASSYSGTEDEQYF. CDR3 in DNA: TGTGCCAGCAGTTACTCAGGGACAGAGGACGAGCAGTACTTC.